The 3 T cell receptor beta chains below were found in one sample sequenced in a study of read filtering for tumor transcriptome and immune sequencing. Molecular barcoded adaptors covering alpha/delta and beta/gamma chains were used on roughly 370 ng RNA. TCRdb re-analysed the reads in MiXCR, keeping a single row per CDR3 protein. The sample includes 100,000 to 150,000 distinct CDR3 sequences, around 13% of them seen just once. The sample taken for sequencing was a population of CD138-negative cells sorted from bone marrow. The receptors originated from a donor over 35 with multiple myeloma.

This clonotype has at least ten counts. The CDR3 protein is CASSQSSGSRDTQYF. CDR3 in DNA: TGCGCCAGCAGCCAATCGAGCGGGAGTAGAGATACGCAGTATTTT. The chain recombines TRBV4-1 with TRBJ2-3; 8 nucleotides agree with TRBD2. The V gene's germline CDR1 is MGHRA and CDR2 YSYEKL. This CDR3 contains 15 residues. V shed 2 bases, J shed 5 bases, and the junction held 6 bases outside the gene matches.

This clonotype was detected ten times or more. The chain's CDR3 is CASSAPGLAGESYEQYF. The CDR3 coding sequence is TGTGCCAGCAGTGCCCCGGGACTAGCGGGAGAATCCTACGAGCAGTACTTC. The rearrangement links TRBV6-2 or TRBV6-3 to TRBJ2-7, with 14 positions matching TRBD2. Germline-derived CDR1 and CDR2 are MNHEY and SVGEGT. The ends lost 5 bases at V and 1 base at J; junction bases unmatched: 7. The CDR3 length is 17 residues.

As to this clonotype: Since a much larger clone is just one base distant, this may be a read error. The gene calls are TRBV12-3 or TRBV12-4 and TRBJ1-6; D is perhaps TRBD1 (5 bases). With 7 bases removed from V and 8 bases from J, the gap between germline ends came to 24 bases. There are 17 residues in the CDR3. The CDR3 bases are TGTGCCAGCACCGCGCCACCGCAGGGTTCTAATTATTCACCCCTCCACTTT. Protein sequence: CASTAPPQGSNYSPLHF.